The TCR beta chain described here comes from a study of graft-versus-host responses after intestinal transplantation (TCRdb year 2021). With respect to the entire study: The transplants that recipients received were multivisceral, liver-intestinal, or isolated intestinal. All recipients received anti-thymocyte globulin induction followed by maintenance tacrolimus and steroids for around 3 years. A peak of at least 4% donor T cells among recipient peripheral blood mononuclear cells was the definition used for donor T cell macrochimerism. Alloreactive clones were identified by sequencing pre-transplant mixed lymphocyte reaction products and comparing these products with unstimulated pre-transplant donor and recipient T cells. Graft-versus-host and host-versus-graft alloreactive T cell clones were tracked in the graft, circulation and bone marrow after intestinal transplantation using bulk TCR-beta CDR3 sequencing. Of the 20 to 25 intestinal transplant recipients enrolled in the cohort, one of whom was a retransplant, a few patients without pretransplant specimens were excluded. Samples from a few later patients were sequenced in-house on an Illumina MiSeq with MiXCR processing rather than by the commercial service.

From the cysteine through the phenylalanine, the CDR3 covers 16 amino acids. The DNA shown is the 48-base CDR3, in frame from base 1. V and J are truncated by 4 bases and 4 bases respectively, leaving an intervening sequence of 20 bases. CDR1 and CDR2, per the germline V gene, are MNHNS and SASEGT. This clone was detected once. Its antigen is not yet known. Base qualities were left out, and no much larger clone turns up one base away. Libraries were prepared through the immunoSEQ multiplex PCR assay. In most patients, genomic DNA was isolated using the Qiagen DNeasy Blood and Tissue Kit and sent frozen to Adaptive Biotechnologies for TCR sequencing. Adaptive Biotechnologies carried out high-throughput TCR-beta CDR3 sequencing of genomic DNA for most patients. As for the original processing: Adaptive's ImmunoSEQ software was the source of the TCR sequencing data for 18 patients, while three other patients were processed with MiXCR and VDJtools. CD4 versus CD8 sorting errors were corrected by removing sequences found in both subsets at a frequency ratio below 5:1. CDR3 nucleotide sequences shared between donor and recipient were removed because their origin could not be assigned. To count as alloreactive, a clone needed at least 2-fold expansion over unstimulated cells and a minimum CFSE-low frequency of 0.002% (template counts) or 0.001% (read counts). Clones were considered mappable if detected in sequenced pre-transplant spleen, lymph node, or MLR CFSE-low populations of the donor or recipient. The cumulative frequency of alloreactive clones was calculated as a percentage of all sequences, weighted by copy number. Entries here come from immuneACCESS through TCRdb and include only in-frame sequences with V and J called. Some clones fail to appear in such tables; in the studies checked, an unresolved V gene covers under half of the shortfall, and the cause of the remainder is unknown. For V, J and clone size, that table is used; D and trimming come from the DNA. The sample table records 90,000 to 130,000 clones; around nine tenths of these occur just once. The ten largest make up under 0.3% of the sample.

What the time point label conveys for this sample: cells obtained before transplantation from donor or recipient. CD3+CD4+ and CD3+CD8+ populations were FACS-sorted from unstimulated pre-transplant donor and recipient cells taken from spleen or lymph nodes. Overall study outcomes, separate from this receptor: GvH clones were detected in recipient bone marrow, and some of these GvH clones were observed earlier in ileal mucosa or blood, consistent with an intestinal mucosal origin. Peak levels of circulating GvH clones were associated with declines in HvG clones early after transplant. High GvH to HvG T cell clonal ratios were observed in the allografts of patients with donor T cell macrochimerism. Conclusions were limited by the relatively low number and heterogeneity of intestinal transplant patients.

The sequence was obtained from a human donor who was the organ donor for an intestinal transplant. The sample was unstimulated CD4+ T cells sorted from spleen or lymph node cells, taken before transplant. The sequence is built from TRBV6-1 and TRBJ2-7; the D gene identity is not certain. The CDR3 loop reads CASSVSLTSIGYEQYF. The DNA reads as follows: TGTGCCAGCAGTGTAAGTCTAACCTCAATCGGGTACGAGCAGTACTTC.